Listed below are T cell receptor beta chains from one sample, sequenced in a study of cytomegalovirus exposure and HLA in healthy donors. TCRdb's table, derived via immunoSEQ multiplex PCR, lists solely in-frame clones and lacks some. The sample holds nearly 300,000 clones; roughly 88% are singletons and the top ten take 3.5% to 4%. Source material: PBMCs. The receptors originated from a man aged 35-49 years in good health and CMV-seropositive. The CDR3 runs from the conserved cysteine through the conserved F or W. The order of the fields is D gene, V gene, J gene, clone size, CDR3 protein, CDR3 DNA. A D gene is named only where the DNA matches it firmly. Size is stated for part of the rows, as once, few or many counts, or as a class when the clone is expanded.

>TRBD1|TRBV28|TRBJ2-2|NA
CASSQTGISARGGAGELFF
TGTGCCAGCAGCCAGACAGGGATCAGCGCCAGAGGAGGTGCCGGGGAGCTGTTTTTT
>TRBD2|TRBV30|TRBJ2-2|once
CAWGGTSRTGELFF
TGTGCCTGGGGCGGGACTAGCCGGACCGGGGAGCTGTTTTTT
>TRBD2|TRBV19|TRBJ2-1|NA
CASSRTSGGYNEQFF
TGTGCCAGTAGCCGCACTAGCGGGGGCTACAATGAGCAGTTCTTC
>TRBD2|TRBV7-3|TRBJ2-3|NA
CASSSGAQLAGATDTQYF
TGTGCCAGCAGCTCCGGGGCTCAACTAGCGGGGGCCACAGATACGCAGTATTTT
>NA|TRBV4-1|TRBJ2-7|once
CASSQGGESSYEQYF
TGCGCCAGCAGCCAAGGGGGGGAGTCGTCCTACGAGCAGTACTTC
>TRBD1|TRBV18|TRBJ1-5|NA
CASSTGQGRTQPQHF
TGTGCCAGCTCAACCGGACAGGGTCGAACTCAGCCCCAGCATTTT
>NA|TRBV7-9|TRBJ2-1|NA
CASSLAQKASRDEQFF
TGTGCCAGCAGCTTAGCGCAAAAAGCCAGTCGGGATGAGCAGTTCTTC
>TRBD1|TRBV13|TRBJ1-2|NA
CASSWRDRSRYGYTF
TGTGCCAGCAGCTGGCGGGACAGGTCGCGCTATGGCTACACCTTC
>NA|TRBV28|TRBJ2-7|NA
CASGPPYEQYF
TGTGCCAGCGGGCCCCCCTACGAGCAGTACTTC
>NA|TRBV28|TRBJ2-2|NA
CASIRGRTTGELFF
TGTGCCAGCATCCGAGGGAGGACCACCGGGGAGCTGTTTTTT
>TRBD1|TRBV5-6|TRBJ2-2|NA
CASKDRMNTGELFF
TGTGCCAGCAAGGACAGGATGAACACCGGGGAGCTGTTTTTT
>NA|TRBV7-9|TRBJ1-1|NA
CASSSRQINTEAFF
TGTGCCAGCAGCTCCCGACAGATAAACACTGAAGCTTTCTTT
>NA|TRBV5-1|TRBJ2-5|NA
CASSLVHRKETQYF
TGCGCCAGCAGCTTGGTACACAGGAAAGAGACCCAGTACTTC
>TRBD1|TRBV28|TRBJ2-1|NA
CASNLGTGDNEQFF
TGTGCCAGCAACCTCGGGACAGGGGACAATGAGCAGTTCTTC
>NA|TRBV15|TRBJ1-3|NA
CATSRDNGRFPGNTIYF
TGTGCCACCAGCAGAGATAATGGGAGATTTCCTGGAAACACCATATATTTT
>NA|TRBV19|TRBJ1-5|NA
CASSLNTGRGLNQPQHF
TGTGCCAGTAGTCTTAATACGGGGAGGGGATTAAATCAGCCCCAGCATTTT
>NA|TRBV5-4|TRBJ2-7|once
CASSLVVQALSEQYF
TGTGCCAGCAGCTTGGTAGTCCAGGCTCTTTCCGAGCAGTACTTC
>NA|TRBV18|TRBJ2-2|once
CASSPATTTGELFF
TGTGCCAGCTCACCAGCAACAACGACCGGGGAGCTGTTTTTT
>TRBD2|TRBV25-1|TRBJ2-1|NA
CASRAGTSGRVSYNEQFF
TGTGCCAGCAGAGCCGGGACTAGCGGGAGAGTGTCCTACAATGAGCAGTTCTTC
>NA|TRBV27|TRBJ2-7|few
CASSQGRYEQYF
TGTGCCAGCAGTCAGGGGCGGTACGAGCAGTACTTC
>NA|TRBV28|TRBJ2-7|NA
CASSRDFEQYF
TGTGCCAGCAGTCGGGATTTCGAGCAGTACTTC
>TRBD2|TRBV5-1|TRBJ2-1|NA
CASSGLAGDRNEQFF
TGCGCCAGCAGCGGACTAGCGGGAGACCGCAATGAGCAGTTCTTC
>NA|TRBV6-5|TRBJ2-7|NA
CASSYSNPIPTEQYF
TGTGCCAGCAGTTACTCTAACCCTATTCCTACCGAGCAGTACTTC